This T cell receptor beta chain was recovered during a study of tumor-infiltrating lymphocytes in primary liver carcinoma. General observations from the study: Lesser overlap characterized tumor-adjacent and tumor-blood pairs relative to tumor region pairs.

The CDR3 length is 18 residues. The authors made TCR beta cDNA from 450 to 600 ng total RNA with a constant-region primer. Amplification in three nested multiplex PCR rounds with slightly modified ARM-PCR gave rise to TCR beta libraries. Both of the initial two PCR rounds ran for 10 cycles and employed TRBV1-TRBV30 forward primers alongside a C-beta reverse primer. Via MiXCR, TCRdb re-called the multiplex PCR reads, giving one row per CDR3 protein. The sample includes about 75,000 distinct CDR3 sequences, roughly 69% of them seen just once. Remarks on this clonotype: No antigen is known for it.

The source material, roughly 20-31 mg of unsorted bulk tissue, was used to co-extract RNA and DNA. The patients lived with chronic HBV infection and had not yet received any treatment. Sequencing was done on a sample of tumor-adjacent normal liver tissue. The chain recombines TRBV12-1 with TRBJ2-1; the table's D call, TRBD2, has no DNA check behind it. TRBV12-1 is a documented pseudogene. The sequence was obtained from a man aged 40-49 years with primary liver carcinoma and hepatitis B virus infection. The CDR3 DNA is TGTGTCAGCAGCAACCCCAGTGCTAGCGGGATCTGGATAAATGAGCATTTCTTC. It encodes CVSSNPSASGIWINEHFF.